Given below is one TCR beta chain in context. V lost 5 bases and J 0 bases, leaving 17 bases between the germline ends. The CDR3 is made up of 18 amino acids. The germline V gene has CDR1 SGHTA and CDR2 FQGTGA. The data derive from a study of memory CD4+ T cells and cytomegalovirus serostatus. Libraries were prepared by immunoSEQ multiplex PCR; TCRdb keeps only in-frame clonotypes and omits some of them. The sample lists about 52,000 clones, about 86% occurring once. Single viable CD3+CD4+CD8-CD45RO+ cells were sorted as the memory CD4+ T cells. The sample consisted of memory CD4+ T cells from blood. This rearrangement joins TRBV7-3 to TRBJ2-6; D gene ambiguous. The source of this sequence is an adult in good health and CMV-seropositive. The CDR3 loop reads CASSPAPTQSSGANVLTF. The DNA of the CDR3 is TGTGCCAGCAGCCCCGCCCCGACGCAGAGCTCTGGGGCCAACGTCCTGACTTTC.